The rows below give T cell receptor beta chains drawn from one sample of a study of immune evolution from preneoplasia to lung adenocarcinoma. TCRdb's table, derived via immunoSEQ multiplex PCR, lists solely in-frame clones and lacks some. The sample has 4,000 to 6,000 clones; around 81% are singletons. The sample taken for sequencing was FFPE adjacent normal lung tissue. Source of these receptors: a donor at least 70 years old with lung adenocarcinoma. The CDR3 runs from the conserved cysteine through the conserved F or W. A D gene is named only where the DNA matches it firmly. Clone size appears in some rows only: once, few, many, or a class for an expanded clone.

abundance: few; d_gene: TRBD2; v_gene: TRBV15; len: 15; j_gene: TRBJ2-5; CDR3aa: CATSRGNSGQETQYF; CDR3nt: TGTGCCACCAGCAGAGGGAATAGCGGGCAGGAGACCCAGTACTTC
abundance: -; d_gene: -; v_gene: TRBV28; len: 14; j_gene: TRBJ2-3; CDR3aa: CAIASVRVPDTQYF; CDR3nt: TGTGCGATAGCTAGCGTTCGGGTCCCAGATACGCAGTATTTT
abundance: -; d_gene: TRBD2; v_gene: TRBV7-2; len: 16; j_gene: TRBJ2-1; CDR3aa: CASSPSAVAGGNEQFF; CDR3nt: TGTGCCAGCAGTCCCAGCGCGGTAGCGGGAGGCAATGAGCAGTTCTTC
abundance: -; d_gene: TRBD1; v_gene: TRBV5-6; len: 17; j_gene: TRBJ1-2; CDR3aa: CASGSLGQGALNYGYTF; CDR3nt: TGTGCCAGCGGTTCACTCGGACAGGGCGCACTTAACTATGGCTACACCTTC
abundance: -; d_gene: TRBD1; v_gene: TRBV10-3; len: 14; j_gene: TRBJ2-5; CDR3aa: CAIRPDREGETQYF; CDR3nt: TGTGCCATCAGACCAGACAGGGAAGGAGAGACCCAGTACTTC
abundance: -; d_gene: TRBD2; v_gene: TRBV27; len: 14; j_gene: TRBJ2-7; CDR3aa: CASRTGLAGYEQYF; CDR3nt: TGTGCCAGCCGTACGGGACTAGCGGGCTACGAGCAGTACTTC
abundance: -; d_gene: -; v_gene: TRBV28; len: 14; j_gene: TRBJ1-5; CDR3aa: CASRTGFSNQPQHF; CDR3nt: TGTGCCAGCAGGACAGGTTTTAGCAATCAGCCCCAGCATTTT
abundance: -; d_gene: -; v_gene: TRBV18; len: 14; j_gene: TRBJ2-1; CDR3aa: CASSPRGYYNEQFF; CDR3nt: TGTGCCAGCTCACCGAGGGGGTACTACAATGAGCAGTTCTTC
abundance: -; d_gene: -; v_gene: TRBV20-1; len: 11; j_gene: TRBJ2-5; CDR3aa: CSASPGETQYF; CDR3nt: TGCAGTGCTAGCCCCGGGGAGACCCAGTACTTC
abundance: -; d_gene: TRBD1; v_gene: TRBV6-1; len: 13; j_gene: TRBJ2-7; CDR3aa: CASSPGQSYEQYF; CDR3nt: TGTGCCAGCAGCCCGGGACAGTCCTACGAGCAGTACTTC
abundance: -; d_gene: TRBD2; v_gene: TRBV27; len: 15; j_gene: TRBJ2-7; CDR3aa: CASSLTGGDPYEQYF; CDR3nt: TGTGCCAGCAGTTTAACGGGGGGGGACCCCTACGAGCAGTACTTC
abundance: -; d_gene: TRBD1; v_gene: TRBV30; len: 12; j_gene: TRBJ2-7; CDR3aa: CAWSLGQGIQYF; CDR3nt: TGTGCCTGGAGTTTAGGACAGGGCATACAGTACTTC
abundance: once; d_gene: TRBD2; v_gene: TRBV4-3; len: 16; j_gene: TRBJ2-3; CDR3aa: CASSQEWTSGTDTQYF; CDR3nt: TGCGCCAGCAGCCAAGAATGGACTAGCGGCACAGATACGCAGTATTTT
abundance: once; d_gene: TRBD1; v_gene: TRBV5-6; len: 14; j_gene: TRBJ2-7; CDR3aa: CASRRGTGTNEQYF; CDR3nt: TGTGCCAGCCGCCGAGGGACAGGAACGAACGAGCAGTACTTC
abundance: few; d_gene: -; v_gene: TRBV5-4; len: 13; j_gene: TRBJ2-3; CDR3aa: CASSFIHTDTQYF; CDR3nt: TGTGCCAGCAGCTTCATCCACACAGATACGCAGTATTTT
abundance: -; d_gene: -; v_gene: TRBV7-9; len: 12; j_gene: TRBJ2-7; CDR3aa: CASGSSTGSRDF; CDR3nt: TGTGCCAGCGGGTCCTCAACAGGGTCTCGAGACTTC
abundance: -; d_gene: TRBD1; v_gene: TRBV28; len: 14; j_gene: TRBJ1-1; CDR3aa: CASSPDRGRKEAFF; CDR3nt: TGTGCCAGCAGTCCGGACAGGGGGCGAAAGGAAGCTTTCTTT
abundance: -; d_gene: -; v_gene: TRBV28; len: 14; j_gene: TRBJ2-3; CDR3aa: CASRSPTPLDTQYF; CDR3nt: TGTGCCAGCAGGTCTCCCACCCCATTAGATACGCAGTATTTT
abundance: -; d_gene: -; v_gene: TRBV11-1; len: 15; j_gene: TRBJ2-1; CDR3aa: CASTFRGGPYNEQFF; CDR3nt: TGTGCCAGCACCTTCAGAGGGGGGCCTTACAATGAGCAGTTCTTC
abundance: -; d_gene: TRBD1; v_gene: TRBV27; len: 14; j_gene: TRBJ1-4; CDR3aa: CASSPGQGTEKLFF; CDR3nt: TGTGCCAGCAGCCCGGGACAGGGAACTGAAAAACTGTTTTTT
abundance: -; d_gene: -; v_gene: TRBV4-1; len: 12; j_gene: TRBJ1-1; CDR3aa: CASSQPTGGAFF; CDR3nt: TGCGCCAGCAGCCAGCCGACTGGGGGGGCTTTCTTT
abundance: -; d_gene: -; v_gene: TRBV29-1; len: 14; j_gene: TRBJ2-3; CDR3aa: CSVEGAPSPDTQYF; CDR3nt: TGCAGCGTTGAAGGGGCTCCTAGCCCAGATACGCAGTATTTT
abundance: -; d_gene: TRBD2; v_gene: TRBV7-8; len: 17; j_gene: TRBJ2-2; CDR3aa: CASSLASGRVGTGELFF; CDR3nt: TGTGCCAGCAGCTTAGCTAGCGGGAGGGTCGGCACCGGGGAGCTGTTTTTT
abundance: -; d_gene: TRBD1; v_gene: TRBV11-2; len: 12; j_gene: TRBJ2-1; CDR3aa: CASSKDRGRQFF; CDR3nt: TGTGCCAGCAGCAAGGACAGGGGGCGGCAGTTCTTC
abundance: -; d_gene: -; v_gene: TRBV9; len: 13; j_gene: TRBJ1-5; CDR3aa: CASGVGALGPQHF; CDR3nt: TGTGCCAGCGGTGTAGGGGCCCTAGGACCCCAGCATTTT
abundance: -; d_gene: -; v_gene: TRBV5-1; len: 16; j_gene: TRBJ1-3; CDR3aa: CASSLDGQGKGNTIYF; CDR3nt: TGCGCCAGCAGCTTGGATGGCCAGGGGAAGGGAAACACCATATATTTT
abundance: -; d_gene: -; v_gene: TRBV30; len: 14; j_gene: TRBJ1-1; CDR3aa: CAWRDKQGLEEAFF; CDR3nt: TGTGCCTGGAGGGATAAACAGGGACTGGAAGAAGCTTTCTTT
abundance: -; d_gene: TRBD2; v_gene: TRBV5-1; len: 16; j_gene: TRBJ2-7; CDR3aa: CASSFLPGGPSGEQYF; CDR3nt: TGCGCCAGCAGCTTTCTCCCGGGAGGGCCCTCGGGAGAGCAGTACTTC
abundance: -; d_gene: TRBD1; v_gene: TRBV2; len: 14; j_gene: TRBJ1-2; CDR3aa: CASSWDRGDYGYTF; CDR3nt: TGTGCCAGCAGTTGGGACAGGGGGGACTATGGCTACACCTTC
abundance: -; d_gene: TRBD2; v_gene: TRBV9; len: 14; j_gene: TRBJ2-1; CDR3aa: CASSAPSGGPGQFF; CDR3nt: TGTGCCAGCAGCGCCCCTAGCGGGGGGCCGGGGCAGTTCTTC
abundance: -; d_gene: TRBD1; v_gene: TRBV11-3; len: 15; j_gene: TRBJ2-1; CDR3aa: CASSLEGGRWNEQFF; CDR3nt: TGTGCCAGCAGCTTAGAAGGGGGCAGATGGAATGAGCAGTTCTTC
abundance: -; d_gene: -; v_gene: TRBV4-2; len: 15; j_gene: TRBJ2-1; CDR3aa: CASSSVLGSLGEQFF; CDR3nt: TGTGCCAGCAGCTCGGTGCTCGGGTCTTTAGGTGAGCAGTTCTTC
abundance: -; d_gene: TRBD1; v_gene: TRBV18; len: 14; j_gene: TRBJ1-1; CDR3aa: CASSLQGLGTEAFF; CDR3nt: TGTGCCAGCTCACTACAGGGGTTAGGTACTGAAGCTTTCTTT
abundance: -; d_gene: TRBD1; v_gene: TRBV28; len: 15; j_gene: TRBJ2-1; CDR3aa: CASSTDREGFNEQFF; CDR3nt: TGTGCCAGCAGCACGGACAGGGAAGGGTTTAATGAGCAGTTCTTC